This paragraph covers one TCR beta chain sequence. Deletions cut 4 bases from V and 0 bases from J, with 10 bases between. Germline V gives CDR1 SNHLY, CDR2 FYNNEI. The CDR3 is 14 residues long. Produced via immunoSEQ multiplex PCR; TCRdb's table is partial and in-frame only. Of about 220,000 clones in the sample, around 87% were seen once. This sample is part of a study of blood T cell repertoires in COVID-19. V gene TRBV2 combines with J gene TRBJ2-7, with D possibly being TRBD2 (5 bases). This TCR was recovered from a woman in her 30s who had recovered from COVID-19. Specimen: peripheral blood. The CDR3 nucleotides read TGTGCCAGCAGTGTGCGGGCCAGCTCCTACGAGCAGTACTTC. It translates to CASSVRASSYEQYF.